The present T cell receptor beta chain was sequenced within a study of OX40 agonist ivuxolimab in advanced cancers. Study context: Patients took ivuxolimab, an agonistic anti-OX40 (CD134) antibody. Each patient was given ivuxolimab into a vein every 2 weeks, at 0.01 to 10 mg/kg.

Study outcomes and limitations: The average count of expanded clones was higher among CD8+ T cells than among CD4+.

CDR1 and CDR2 (germline): LGHNT, FRNRAP. This CDR3 contains 16 residues. V was pared by 4 bases and J by 6 bases, with 22 bases between. Assay used: immunoSEQ multiplex PCR; TCRdb lists only in-frame clones, some missing. Found here are nearly 70,000 clones, approximately 80% of them singletons; the top ten hold more than 1.4%. On this clone itself: Its target is unknown.

This sample comprised CD4+ or CD8+ T cells sorted from blood, obtained in a trial of the OX40 agonist ivuxolimab. This clonotype originated in an adult with an advanced solid tumor such as melanoma, head and neck, liver or kidney cancer. V is TRBV12-5 and J is TRBJ2-7; possible D gene TRBD2, 6 bases. CDR3 residues: CASGSPGGGSMGEQYF. CDR3 sequence (DNA): TGTGCTAGTGGTTCCCCCGGCGGAGGGTCAATGGGCGAGCAGTACTTC.